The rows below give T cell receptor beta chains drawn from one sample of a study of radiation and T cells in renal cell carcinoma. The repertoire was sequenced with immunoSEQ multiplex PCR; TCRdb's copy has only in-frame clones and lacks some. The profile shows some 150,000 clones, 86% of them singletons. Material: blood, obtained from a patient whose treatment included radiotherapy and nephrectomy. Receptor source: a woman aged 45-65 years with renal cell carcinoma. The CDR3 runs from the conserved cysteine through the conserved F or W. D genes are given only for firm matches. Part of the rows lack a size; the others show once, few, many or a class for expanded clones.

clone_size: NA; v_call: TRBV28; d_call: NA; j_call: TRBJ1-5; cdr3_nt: TGTGCCAGCAGTTTTGGTGGGCACGGAGAGCCCCAGCATTTT; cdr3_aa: CASSFGGHGEPQHF
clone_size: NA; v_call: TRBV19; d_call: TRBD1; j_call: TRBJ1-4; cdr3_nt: TGTGCCAGTAGTATAGGGACAGGTGCAACTAATGAAAAACTGTTTTTT; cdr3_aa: CASSIGTGATNEKLFF
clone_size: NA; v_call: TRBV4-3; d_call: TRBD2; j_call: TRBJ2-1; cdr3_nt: TGCGCCAGCAGCCAGGATGAGACTAGCGGCGGCTCCTACAATGAGCAGTTCTTC; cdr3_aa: CASSQDETSGGSYNEQFF
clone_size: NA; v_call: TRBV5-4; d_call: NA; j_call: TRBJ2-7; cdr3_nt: TGTGCCAGCAGCTTACTGACAGACTACGAGCAGTACTTC; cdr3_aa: CASSLLTDYEQYF
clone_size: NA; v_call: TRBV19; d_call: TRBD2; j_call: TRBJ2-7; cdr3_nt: TGTGCCACCACTAGCGGGAGCTCCTACGAGCAGTACTTC; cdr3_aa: CATTSGSSYEQYF
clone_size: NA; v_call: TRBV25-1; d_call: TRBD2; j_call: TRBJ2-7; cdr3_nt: TGTGCCAGCAGTGCCGGGACTAGCGGATACGAGCAGTACTTC; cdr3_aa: CASSAGTSGYEQYF
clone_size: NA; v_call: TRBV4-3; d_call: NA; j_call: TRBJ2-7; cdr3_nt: TGCGCCAGCAGCCAAGAGTTCGGCAGAGCCTACGAGCAGTACTTC; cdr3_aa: CASSQEFGRAYEQYF
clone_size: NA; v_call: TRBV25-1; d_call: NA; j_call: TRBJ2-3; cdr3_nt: TGTGCCAGCAGTGAGTTCGGGGAAGATACGCAGTATTTT; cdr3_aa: CASSEFGEDTQYF
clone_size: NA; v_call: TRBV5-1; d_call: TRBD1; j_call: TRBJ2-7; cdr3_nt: TGCGCCAGCAGCTCCCACGGGACAGGGGGCTACGAGCAGTACTTC; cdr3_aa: CASSSHGTGGYEQYF
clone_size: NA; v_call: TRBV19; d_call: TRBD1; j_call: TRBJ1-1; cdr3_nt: TGTGCCAGTAGTATGTCCCAGGGGGCCCGGGGCACTGAAGCTTTCTTT; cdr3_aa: CASSMSQGARGTEAFF
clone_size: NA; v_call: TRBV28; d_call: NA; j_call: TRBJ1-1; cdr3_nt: TGTGCCAGCAGTTCCGCGGGGTGGGGGAACACTGAAGCTTTCTTT; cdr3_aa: CASSSAGWGNTEAFF
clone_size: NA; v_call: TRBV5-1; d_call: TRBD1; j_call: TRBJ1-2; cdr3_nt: TGCGCCAGCAGCCCTAGGACAGGGAGGGAGGTCGGCTACACCTTC; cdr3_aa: CASSPRTGREVGYTF
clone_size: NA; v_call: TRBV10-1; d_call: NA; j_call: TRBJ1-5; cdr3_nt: TGCGCCAGCAGTGCAGGCACGAATCAGCCCCAGCATTTT; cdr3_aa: CASSAGTNQPQHF
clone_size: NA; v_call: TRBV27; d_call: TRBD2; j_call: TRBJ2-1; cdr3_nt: TGTGCCAGCGGCAAGATGGGGCTAGCGGGCTCCTCCTACAATGAGCAGTTCTTC; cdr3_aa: CASGKMGLAGSSYNEQFF
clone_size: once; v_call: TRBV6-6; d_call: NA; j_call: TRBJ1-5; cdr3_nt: TGTGCCAGCAGCCCCCAGGGGTATGGCAATCAGCCCCAGCATTTT; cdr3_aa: CASSPQGYGNQPQHF
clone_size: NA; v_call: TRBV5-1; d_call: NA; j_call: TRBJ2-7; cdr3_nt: TGCGCCAGCAGCGAGGGCAGCTCCTACGAGCAGTACTTC; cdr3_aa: CASSEGSSYEQYF
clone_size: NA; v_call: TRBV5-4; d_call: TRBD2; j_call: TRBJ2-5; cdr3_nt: TGTGCCAGCAGCTTGGCACTAGCGGAAGAGACCCAGTACTTC; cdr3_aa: CASSLALAEETQYF
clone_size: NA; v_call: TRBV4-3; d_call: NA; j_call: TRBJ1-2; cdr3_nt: TGCGCCAGCAGCCAGGGGGTACAGCTCTCTTGGAGCTACACCTTC; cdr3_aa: CASSQGVQLSWSYTF
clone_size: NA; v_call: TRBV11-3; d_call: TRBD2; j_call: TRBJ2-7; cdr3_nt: TGTGCCAGCAGCTTAACTAGCGGGGACTACGAGCAGTACTTC; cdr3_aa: CASSLTSGDYEQYF
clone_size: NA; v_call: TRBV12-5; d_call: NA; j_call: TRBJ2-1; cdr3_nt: TGTGCTAGTGGCCCGCCGGGACTTGAGCAGTTCTTC; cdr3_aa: CASGPPGLEQFF
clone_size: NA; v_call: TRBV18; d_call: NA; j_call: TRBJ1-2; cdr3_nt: TGTGCCAGCTCACCGGAGAGAAGGGGTGGGGGCTACACCTTC; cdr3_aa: CASSPERRGGGYTF
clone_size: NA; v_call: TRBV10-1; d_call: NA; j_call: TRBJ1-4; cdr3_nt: TGCGCCAGCAGTGAAAGGACAGAAGCAACTAATGAAAAACTGTTTTTT; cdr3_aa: CASSERTEATNEKLFF